This T cell receptor beta chain derives from a study of blood T cell repertoires in COVID-19. As for the study in general: Specimens from acute and convalescent COVID-19 originated in the United States, Italy and Spain. PBMCs, B-cell-depleted T cells, or T cells were the source of the cDNA or gDNA that made up the material.

The length of the CDR3 is 15 residues. V lost 5 bases to trimming and J lost 2 bases; unmatched junction nucleotides: 5. The germline V gene has CDR1 SEHNR and CDR2 FQNEAQ (reference sequence). Per the original methods: Using reference gene primer amplification, nucleated cell counts were estimated. Only in-frame clones appear in the TCRdb table, and some are missing; sequencing was by immunoSEQ multiplex PCR. The V and J calls and the clone size are those of that table, but D and trimming were determined from the DNA. This table has some 150,000 clones, around 86% appearing once. The TCR was taken from a human donor in a cohort sampled during active COVID-19. The chain recombines TRBV7-9 with TRBJ2-7; 11 nucleotides match TRBD2. Source material: peripheral blood. The CDR3 spells CASSQSSGRAYEQYF. CDR3 nucleotide sequence: TGTGCCAGCAGCCAGAGTAGCGGGAGGGCCTACGAGCAGTACTTC.